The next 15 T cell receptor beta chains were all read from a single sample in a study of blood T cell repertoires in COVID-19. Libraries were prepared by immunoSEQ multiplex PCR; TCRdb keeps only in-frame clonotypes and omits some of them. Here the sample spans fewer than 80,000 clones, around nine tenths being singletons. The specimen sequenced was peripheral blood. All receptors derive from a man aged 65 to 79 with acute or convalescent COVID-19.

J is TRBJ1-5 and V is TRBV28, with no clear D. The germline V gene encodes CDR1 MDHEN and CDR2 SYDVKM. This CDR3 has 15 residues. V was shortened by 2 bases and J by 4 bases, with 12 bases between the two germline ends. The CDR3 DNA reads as TGTGCCAGCAGTTTAGAGGGCGTCGGGAATCAGCCCCAGCATTTT. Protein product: CASSLEGVGNQPQHF.

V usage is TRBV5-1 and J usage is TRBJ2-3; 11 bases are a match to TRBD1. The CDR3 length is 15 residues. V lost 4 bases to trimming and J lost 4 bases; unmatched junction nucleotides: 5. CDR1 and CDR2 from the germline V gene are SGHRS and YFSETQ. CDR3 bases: TGCGCCAGCAGCATAGGACAGGGGGCATCAGATACGCAGTATTTT. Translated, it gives CASSIGQGASDTQYF. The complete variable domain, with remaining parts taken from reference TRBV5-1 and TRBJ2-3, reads KAGVTQTPRYLIKTRGQQVTLSCSPISGHRSVSWYQQTPGQGLQFLFEYFSETQRNKGNFPGRFSGRQFSNSRSEMNVSTLELGDSALYLCASSIGQGASDTQYFGPGTRLTVL.

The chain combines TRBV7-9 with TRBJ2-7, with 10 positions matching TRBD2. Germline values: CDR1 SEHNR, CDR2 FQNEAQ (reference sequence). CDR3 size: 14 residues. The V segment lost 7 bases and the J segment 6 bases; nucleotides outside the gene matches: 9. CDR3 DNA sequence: TGTGCCAGCACCCAATTGGCTAGCGGGAGCGAGCAGTACTTC. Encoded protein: CASTQLASGSEQYF.

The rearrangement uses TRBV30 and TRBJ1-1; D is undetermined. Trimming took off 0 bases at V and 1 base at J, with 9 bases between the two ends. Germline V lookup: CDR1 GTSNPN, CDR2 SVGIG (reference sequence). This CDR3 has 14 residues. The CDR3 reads CAWSVLAANTEAFF. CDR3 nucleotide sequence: TGTGCCTGGAGTGTACTGGCGGCGAACACTGAAGCTTTCTTT. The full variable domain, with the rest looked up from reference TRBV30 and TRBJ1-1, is SQTIHQWPATLVQPVGSPLSLECTVEGTSNPNLYWYRQAAGRGLQLLFYSVGIGQISSEVPQNLSASRPQDRQFILSSKKLLLSDSGFYLCAWSVLAANTEAFFGQGTRLTVV.

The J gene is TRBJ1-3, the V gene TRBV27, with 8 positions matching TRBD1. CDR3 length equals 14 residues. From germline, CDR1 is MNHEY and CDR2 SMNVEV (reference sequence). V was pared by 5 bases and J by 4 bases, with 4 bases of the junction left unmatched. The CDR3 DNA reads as TGTGCCAGCAGTCTGCAGGGGGCGGGAAACACCATATATTTT. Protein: CASSLQGAGNTIYF.

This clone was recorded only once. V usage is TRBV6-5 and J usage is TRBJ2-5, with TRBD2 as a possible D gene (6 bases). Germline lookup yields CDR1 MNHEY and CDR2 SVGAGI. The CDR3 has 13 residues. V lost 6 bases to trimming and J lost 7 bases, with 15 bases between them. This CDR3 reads CASRPPGVGTQYF. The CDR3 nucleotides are TGTGCCAGCAGACCTCCGGGGGTTGGGACCCAGTACTTC.

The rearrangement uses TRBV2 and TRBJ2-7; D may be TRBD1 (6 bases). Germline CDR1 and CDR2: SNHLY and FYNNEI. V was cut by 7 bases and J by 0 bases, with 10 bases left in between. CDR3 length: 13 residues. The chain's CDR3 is CASNRQASYEQYF. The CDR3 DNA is TGTGCCAGCAATAGACAGGCCTCCTACGAGCAGTACTTC.

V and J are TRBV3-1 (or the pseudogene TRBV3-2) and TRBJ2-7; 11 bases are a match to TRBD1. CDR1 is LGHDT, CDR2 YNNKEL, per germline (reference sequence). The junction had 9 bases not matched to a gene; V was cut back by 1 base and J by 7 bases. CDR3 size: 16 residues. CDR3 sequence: CASSQVLGQGAYEQYF. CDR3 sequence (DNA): TGTGCCAGCAGCCAAGTTCTCGGACAGGGGGCTTATGAGCAGTACTTC.

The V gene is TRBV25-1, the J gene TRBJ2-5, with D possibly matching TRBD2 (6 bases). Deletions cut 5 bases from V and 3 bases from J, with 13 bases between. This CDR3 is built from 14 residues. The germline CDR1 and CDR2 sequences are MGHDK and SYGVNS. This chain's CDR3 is CASSNPGLKETQYF. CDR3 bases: TGTGCCAGCAGTAACCCGGGACTCAAAGAGACCCAGTACTTC.

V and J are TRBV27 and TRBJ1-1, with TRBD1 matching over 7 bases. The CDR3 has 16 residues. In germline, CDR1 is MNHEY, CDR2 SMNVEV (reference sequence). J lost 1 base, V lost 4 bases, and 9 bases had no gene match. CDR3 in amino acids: CASSSPRTGTNTEAFF. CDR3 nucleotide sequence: TGTGCCAGCAGTTCCCCTCGGACAGGCACGAACACTGAAGCTTTCTTT.

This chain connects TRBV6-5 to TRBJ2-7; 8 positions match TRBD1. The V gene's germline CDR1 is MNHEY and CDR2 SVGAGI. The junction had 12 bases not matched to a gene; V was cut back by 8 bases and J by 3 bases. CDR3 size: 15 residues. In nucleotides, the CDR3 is TGTGCCAGCCTTTTCTCCGGGACAGGAGTCTACGAGCAGTACTTC. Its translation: CASLFSGTGVYEQYF.

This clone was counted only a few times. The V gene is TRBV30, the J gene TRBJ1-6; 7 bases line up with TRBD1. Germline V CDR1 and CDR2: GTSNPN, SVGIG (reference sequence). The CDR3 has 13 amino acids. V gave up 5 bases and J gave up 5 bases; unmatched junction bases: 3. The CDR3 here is CAWATGNNSPLHF. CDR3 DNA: TGTGCCTGGGCGACAGGGAATAATTCACCCCTCCACTTT.

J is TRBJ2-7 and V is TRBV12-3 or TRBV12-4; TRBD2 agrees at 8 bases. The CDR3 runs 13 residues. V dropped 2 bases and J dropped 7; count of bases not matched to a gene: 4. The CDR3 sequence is CASSLTGGQEQYF. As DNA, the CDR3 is TGTGCCAGCAGTTTAACGGGGGGGCAAGAGCAGTACTTC.

The DNA for the CDR3 is TGTGCCAGCAGCGCCGCCCCGGGACAGGGGGCGAACACCATATATTTT. Protein: CASSAAPGQGANTIYF. The chain joins TRBV9 to TRBJ1-3, with 12 bases fitting TRBD1. CDR3 length equals 16 residues. V was pared by 3 bases and J by 7 bases, with 8 bases of the junction left unmatched. Germline V gene sequence: CDR1 SGDLS, CDR2 YYNGEE.

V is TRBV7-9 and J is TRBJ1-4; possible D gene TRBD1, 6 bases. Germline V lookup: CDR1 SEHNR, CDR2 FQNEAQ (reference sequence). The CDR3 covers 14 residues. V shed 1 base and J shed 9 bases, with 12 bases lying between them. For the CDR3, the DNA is TGTGCCAGCAGCTTAGGAGGTGGACAGCAAAAACTGTTTTTT. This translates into CASSLGGGQQKLFF.